This T cell receptor (beta chain) was obtained from a study of blood T cells in healthy people across ages. Alongside a J-beta primer mix, a sample-barcoded 5' primer served in a second PCR lasting about 7 to 11 cycles. Each cDNA molecule carried a tag from a template-switch adaptor that contained 12 random nucleotides. One entry per CDR3 protein results from TCRdb running MiXCR on the 5' RACE reads. The sample has more than 900,000 distinct CDR3 sequences, 25% seen once. V was pared by 1 base and J by 5 bases, with 6 bases between. There are 13 residues in the CDR3. Germline V gives CDR1 SNHLY, CDR2 FYNNEI. This clonotype was seen a few times. The same data also went into a second study, on T cells of mothers and their children. That paper adds: Over 9 million reads per mother and 2.5 million to 3 million per child were obtained.

The sample consisted of blood. This TCR came from a girl aged 2 to 10 in good health. This rearrangement joins TRBV2 to TRBJ1-5; D unclear. The CDR3 DNA sequence: TGTGCCAGCAGTGAAGGACTACATCAGCCCCAGCATTTT. Its protein is CASSEGLHQPQHF.